The clone carrying this TCR beta chain was seen a few times. Antigen unknown. Expressed TCRB transcripts were sequenced, since all the RNA that had been isolated was reverse transcribed. Here immunoSEQ multiplex PCR was the method, and the copy in TCRdb shows in-frame clones only, minus some. The sample comprises 600,000 to 650,000 clones, roughly 16% of which are singletons, and about 0.087% rests with the top ten. This record comes from a study of beta chain features in type 1 diabetes. Findings and caveats of the study: Still unanswered here is whether HLA type influences TCRB rearrangement. Overrepresentation of cells with high TCR expression could result from cDNA sequencing. In all four CD4+ subsets, TCRB CDR3 length was significantly, moderately reduced in type 1 diabetes.

This CDR3 has 16 residues. V was clipped by 0 bases and J by 6 bases; unmatched bases: 7. On average, the one heparinised blood draw given by each donor was approximately 120 mL. The specimen was naive CD4+ T cells from blood. V is TRBV23-1 and J is TRBJ1-2; 10 positions match TRBD1. TRBV23-1 is treated as an ORF (open reading frame) with a function not yet certain. This clonotype originated in a man aged 18 to 30 in good health. CDR3 residues: CASSQSKRTGGDGYTF. In nucleotides, the CDR3 is TGCGCCAGCAGTCAATCGAAGAGGACAGGGGGAGATGGCTACACCTTC.